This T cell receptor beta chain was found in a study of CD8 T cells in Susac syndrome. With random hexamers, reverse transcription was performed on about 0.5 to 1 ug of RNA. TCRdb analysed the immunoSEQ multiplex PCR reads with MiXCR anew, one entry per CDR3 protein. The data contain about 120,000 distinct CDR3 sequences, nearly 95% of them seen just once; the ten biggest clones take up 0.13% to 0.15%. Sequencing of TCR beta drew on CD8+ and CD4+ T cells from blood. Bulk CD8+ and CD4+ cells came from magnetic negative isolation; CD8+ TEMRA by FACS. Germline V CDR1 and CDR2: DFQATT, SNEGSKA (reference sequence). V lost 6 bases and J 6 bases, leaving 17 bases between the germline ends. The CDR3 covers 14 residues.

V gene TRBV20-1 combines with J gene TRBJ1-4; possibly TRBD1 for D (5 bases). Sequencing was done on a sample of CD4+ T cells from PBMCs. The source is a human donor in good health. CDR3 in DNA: TGCAGTGCCCATGACGGGACGTGGGATGAAAAACTGTTTTTT. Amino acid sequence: CSAHDGTWDEKLFF.